The source of this TCR beta chain is a study of blood T cell repertoires in COVID-19 (dated by TCRdb to about 2020). For context, the study as a whole: Samples from collaborators originated in the United States, Italy and Spain and spanned both the acute and convalescent phases of COVID-19. The repertoires were released in a freely available public database intended as a resource for research on the immune response to SARS-CoV-2. Where available, HLA class I and class II types were taken from metadata supplied by the sample provider and were not determined by assay-based typing. Sample metadata almost always included a de-identified subject ID, COVID-19 status, age in years and sex. The dataset comprised deeply sampled blood TCRbeta repertoires from subjects exposed to, actively infected with, or recovered from COVID-19. The prospective study material was composed of cDNA or gDNA derived from T cells, B-cell-depleted T cells, or PBMCs. The samples were drawn from the first 160 participants of the ongoing ImmuneRACE study and from 1,200 or so subjects provided by 6 global collaborators. General findings and caveats noted by the study authors: Clinical and demographic metadata were provided uncurated, with the amount varying by source and participant.

As to this clone: Its antigen target is currently unknown. No much larger clonotype is one base removed from it; base qualities were not supplied.

Each collaborating institution followed its own protocols to collect whole blood in K2EDTA tubes. For TCRbeta analysis, collaborators shipped samples in one of three forms: frozen whole blood, isolated PBMCs, or DNA extracted from either of those sample types. The immunoSEQ Assay, a bias-controlled multiplex PCR, was used to amplify TCRbeta CDR3 regions from genomic DNA. As for how the authors treated the data: The number of nucleated cells in each sample was estimated by amplification of reference gene primers within the assay. To quantify the absolute abundance of each unique TCRbeta CDR3 rearrangement, sequence reads were collapsed and filtered. Productive Simpson clonality was computed per sample as the square root of Simpson's diversity index over productive rearrangements. TCRdb mirrors the immuneACCESS table, restricted to in-frame sequences. Some clones are absent from its copies; in checked studies, under half trace to an unresolved V gene, and the reason for the others is unknown. V and J calls and clone size are copied from that table; D and trimming were computed from the DNA. This sample has fewer than 150,000 clones in its table, and about 81% of those were observed once. The ten largest clones capture roughly 3.9% of the sample.

Spanning cysteine to phenylalanine, the CDR3 consists of 13 amino acids. CDR3 DNA only is kept here, 39 bases in frame from base 1. Germline trimming: 0 bases from V, 14 bases from J; junction bases outside gene matches: 6. The germline V gene (reference sequence) supplies CDR1 SGHNT and CDR2 YYREEE. The sample taken for sequencing was peripheral blood. The origin of this receptor is a woman of 80 years or more with acute or convalescent COVID-19. The sequence is built from TRBV5-4 and TRBJ2-1, with 9 bases matching TRBD2. The CDR3 sequence is CASSLEGGGDKFF. The nucleotide sequence reads TGTGCCAGCAGCTTGGAGGGCGGGGGGGATAAGTTCTTC.